The clone carrying this T cell receptor beta chain was recorded at least ten times. The antigen is unknown. The entry originates in a study of identical twins. Germline V gene lookup returns CDR1 KGHDR and CDR2 SFDVKD. The CDR3 runs 16 residues. The V segment lost 2 bases and the J segment 2 bases; nucleotides outside the gene matches: 8. Via MiXCR, TCRdb re-called the 5' RACE reads, giving one row per CDR3 protein. The sample records some 560,000 distinct CDR3 sequences, just under 10% being singletons. Study conclusions and caveats: Carriage of fewer insertions was seen in abundant cord blood beta clonotypes, whereas memory repertoires showed none.

No donor was unhealthy or non-Caucasian. These data are also associated with another study on yellow fever vaccine responses in identical twins. From that study: Each twin's T cell response to the vaccine was reported to look partly convergent and partly personalized.

The clonotype originates from a woman under 30 in good health. The sequencing sample was made of PBMCs. The chain couples TRBV24-1 to TRBJ2-7, with 7 bases that match TRBD1. The CDR3 spells CATSDSGDSHTYEQYF. The CDR3 DNA reads as TGTGCCACCAGTGATTCAGGGGACAGCCACACCTACGAGCAGTACTTC.